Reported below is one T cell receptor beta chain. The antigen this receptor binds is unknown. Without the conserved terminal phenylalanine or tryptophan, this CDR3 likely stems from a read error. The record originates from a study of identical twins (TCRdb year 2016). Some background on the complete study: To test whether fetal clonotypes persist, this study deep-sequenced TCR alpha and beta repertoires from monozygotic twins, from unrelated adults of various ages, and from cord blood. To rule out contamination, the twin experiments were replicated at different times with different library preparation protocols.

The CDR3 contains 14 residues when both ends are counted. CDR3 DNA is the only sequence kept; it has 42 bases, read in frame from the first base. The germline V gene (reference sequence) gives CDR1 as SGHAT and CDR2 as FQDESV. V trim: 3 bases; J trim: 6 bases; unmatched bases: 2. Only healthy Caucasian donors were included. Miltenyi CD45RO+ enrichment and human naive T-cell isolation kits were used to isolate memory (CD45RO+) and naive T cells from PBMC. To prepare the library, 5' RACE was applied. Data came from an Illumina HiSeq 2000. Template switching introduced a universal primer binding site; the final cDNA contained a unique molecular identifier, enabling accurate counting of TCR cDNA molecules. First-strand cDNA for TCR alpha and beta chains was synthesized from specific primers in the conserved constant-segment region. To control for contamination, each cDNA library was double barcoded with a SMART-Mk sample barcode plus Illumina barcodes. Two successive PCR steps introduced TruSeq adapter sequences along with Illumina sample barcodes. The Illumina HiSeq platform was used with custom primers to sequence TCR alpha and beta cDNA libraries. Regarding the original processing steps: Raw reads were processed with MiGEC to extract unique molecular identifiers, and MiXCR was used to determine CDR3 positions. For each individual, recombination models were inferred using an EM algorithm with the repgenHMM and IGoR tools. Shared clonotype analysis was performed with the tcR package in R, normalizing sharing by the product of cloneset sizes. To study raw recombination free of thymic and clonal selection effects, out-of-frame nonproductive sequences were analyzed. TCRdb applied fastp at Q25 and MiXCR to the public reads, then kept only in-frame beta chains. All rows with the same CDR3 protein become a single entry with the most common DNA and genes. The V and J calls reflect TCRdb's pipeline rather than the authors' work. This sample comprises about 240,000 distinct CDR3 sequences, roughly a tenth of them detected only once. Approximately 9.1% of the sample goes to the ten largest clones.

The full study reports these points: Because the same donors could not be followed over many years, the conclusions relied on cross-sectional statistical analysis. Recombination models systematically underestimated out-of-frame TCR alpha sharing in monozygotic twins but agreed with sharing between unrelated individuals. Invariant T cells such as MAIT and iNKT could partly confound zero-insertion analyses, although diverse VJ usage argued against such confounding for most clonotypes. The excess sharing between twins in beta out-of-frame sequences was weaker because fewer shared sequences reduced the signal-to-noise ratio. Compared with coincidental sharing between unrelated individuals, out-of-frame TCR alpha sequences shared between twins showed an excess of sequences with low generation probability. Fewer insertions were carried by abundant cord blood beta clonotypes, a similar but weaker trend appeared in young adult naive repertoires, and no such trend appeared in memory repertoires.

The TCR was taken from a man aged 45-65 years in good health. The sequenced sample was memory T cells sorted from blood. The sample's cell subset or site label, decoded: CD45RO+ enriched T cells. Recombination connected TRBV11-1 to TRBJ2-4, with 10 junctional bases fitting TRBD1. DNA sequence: TGTGCCAGCAGCTTTAGGACAGGGGGAAACATTCAGTACTTA. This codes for CASSFRTGGNIQYL.